The clone carrying this T cell receptor beta chain was detected only a few times. The V gene's germline CDR1 is SNHLY and CDR2 FYNNEI. The V gene end was trimmed by 1 base and the J gene end by 6 bases; junction bases not matched to a gene: 2. The CDR3 sequence is 14 residues long. This sample was included in a study of spatial heterogeneity in lung cancer. Study as a whole: Raw reads showed each unique TCR and UMI combination turning up more than ten times on average.

The time point: sample taken at primary tumor resection. Tumor, nontumor lung or frozen PBMC supplied whole RNA, sequenced without sorting. Every molecule of TCR cDNA had its own unique molecular identifier. TCRdb called the 5' RACE reads again in MiXCR, with one record for every CDR3 protein. The repertoire holds about 48,000 distinct CDR3 sequences, with roughly 5% as singletons. This rearrangement joins TRBV2 to TRBJ2-5; the match to TRBD2 covers 10 bases. Sample: PBMCs, taken at surgery. The clonotype was recovered from a male donor with early-stage non-small cell lung cancer. DNA of the CDR3: TGTGCCAGCAGTGAAGAAGCGGGAGGGAAGACCCAGTACTTC. This encodes CASSEEAGGKTQYF.